The 22 T cell receptor beta chains below were found in one sample sequenced in a study of early T cells in non-severe SARS-CoV-2 infection. Each CDR3 protein gets one entry after TCRdb re-called the 5' RACE reads with MiXCR. The data contain approximately 32,000 distinct CDR3 sequences, 3.5% to 5% of them singletons. The sequenced material came from whole blood. The receptors shown here come from an adult who was a healthcare worker with PCR-confirmed SARS-CoV-2 infection or an uninfected control (not recorded which).

This clonotype was observed a handful of times. This chain joins TRBV7-6 and TRBJ2-4; D possibly uses TRBD1 or TRBD2 (5 bases each). V was pared by 5 bases and J by 0 bases, with 11 bases between. Germline values: CDR1 SGHVS, CDR2 FNYEAQ. The CDR3 is 15 residues long. The CDR3 protein is CASSPARGAKNIQYF. In DNA form, the CDR3 reads TGTGCCAGCAGCCCCGCGAGGGGAGCCAAAAACATTCAGTACTTC.

In this sample, this clonotype turned up many times. CDR3 loop: CASSPPEGKETQYF. The CDR3 nucleotides read TGTGCCAGCTCACCACCGGAAGGGAAAGAGACCCAGTACTTC. The chain recombines TRBV18 with TRBJ2-5; D call uncertain. The CDR3 spans 14 residues. V lost 0 bases to trimming and J lost 3 bases, with 8 bases between them. CDR1 KGHSH and CDR2 LQKENI come from the germline V gene.

This clonotype appeared many times. The chain has TRBV28 and TRBJ1-2; D might be TRBD1 (5 bases). CDR1 is MDHEN, CDR2 SYDVKM, per germline. Trimming left V 5 bases short and J 6 bases short, with 10 bases between. The CDR3 contains 12 residues. This CDR3 is CASSQGWDGYTF. CDR3 sequence (DNA): TGTGCCAGCAGTCAGGGATGGGATGGCTACACCTTC.

This clonotype has ten or more counts. The genes are TRBV7-2 and TRBJ2-2; 11 bases are shared with TRBD2. The germline V gene encodes CDR1 SGHTA and CDR2 FQGNSA. The CDR3 is made up of 17 amino acids. Trimming took 1 base from V and 5 from J; bases not matched to a gene: 6. The CDR3 spells CASSLGTSGSGTGELFF. DNA for the CDR3: TGTGCCAGCAGCTTAGGGACTAGCGGGTCGGGAACCGGGGAGCTGTTTTTT.

This clonotype was recorded at least ten times. V is TRBV6-4 and J is TRBJ2-1; tentative D call: TRBD2 (5 bases). Looked up from germline, CDR1 is MRHNA and CDR2 is SNTAGT. This CDR3 has 13 amino acids. V lost 2 bases, J lost 4 bases, and 6 bases lay in between. CDR3 loop: CASSDTSYNEQFF. DNA of the CDR3: TGTGCCAGCAGTGACACTAGTTACAATGAGCAGTTCTTC.

The CDR3 here is CSARADRTNEKLFF. The DNA for the CDR3 is TGCAGTGCTAGAGCGGACAGAACTAATGAAAAACTGTTTTTT. This sequence joins TRBV20-1 and TRBJ1-4; maybe TRBD1 (6 bases). There are 14 residues in the CDR3. Trimming removed 1 base from V and 1 base from J, with 7 bases in between. Germline CDR1 DFQATT, CDR2 SNEGSKA (reference sequence).

This clonotype was seen many times. The chain employs TRBV7-3 and TRBJ1-2; 9 bases align to TRBD1. The CDR3 consists of 16 residues. Germline V gives CDR1 SGHTA, CDR2 FQGTGA. The V segment lost 5 bases and the J segment 5 bases; nucleotides outside the gene matches: 12. The CDR3 bases are TGTGCCAGCAGCCAGAGACCGGGACAGGGCGGTTATGGCTACACCTTC. Residues: CASSQRPGQGGYGYTF.

This chain uses TRBV20-1 with TRBJ2-5; a possible D gene is TRBD1 (5 bases). Germline V CDR1 and CDR2: DFQATT, SNEGSKA (reference sequence). The V gene lost 3 bases and the J gene lost 5 bases, with 7 bases spanning the gap. This CDR3 region has 11 residues. The CDR3, as DNA: TGCAGTGCTAGTAAGGGGGAGACCCAGTACTTC. It encodes CSASKGETQYF.

This clonotype was counted at least ten times. The chain couples TRBV4-3 to TRBJ2-7, with D possibly being TRBD1 (5 bases). This CDR3 is 13 amino acids long. V shed 3 bases and J shed 3 bases, with 9 bases lying between them. The V gene's germline CDR1 is LGHNA and CDR2 YSLEER. CDR3 in DNA: TGCGCCAGCAGCCAGAGTACAGGCTACGAGCAGTACTTC. Translation: CASSQSTGYEQYF.

This chain links TRBV7-9 with TRBJ2-2, with D unresolved. CDR3 size: 13 residues. Germline V gives CDR1 SEHNR, CDR2 FQNEAQ (reference sequence). With 9 bases removed from V and 6 bases from J, the gap between germline ends came to 14 bases. The CDR3 loop is CASGLGSAGELFF. The CDR3 coding sequence is TGTGCCAGTGGGCTCGGATCGGCCGGGGAGCTGTTTTTT.

This clonotype occurred many times. The chain employs TRBV6-6 and TRBJ1-1; D is unclear. The CDR3 contains 14 residues. Looked up from germline, CDR1 is MNHNY and CDR2 is SVGAGI (reference sequence). Trimming stripped 2 bases from V and 2 bases from J, with 9 bases between. CDR3 sequence (DNA): TGTGCCAGCAGTTACCCCAGCAGAAACACTGAAGCTTTCTTT. It encodes CASSYPSRNTEAFF.

This clonotype was counted at least ten times. The chain uses TRBV7-2 and TRBJ2-3, with 7 bases fitting TRBD2. Germline CDR1 is SGHTA and CDR2 is FQGNSA. V lost 7 bases and J lost 5; bases outside the gene matches: 6. The length of the CDR3 is 13 residues. CDR3 in DNA: TGTGCCAGCACCCTGAGGGAGGGAGATACGCAGTATTTT. Translating it yields CASTLREGDTQYF.

Comments on this clonotype: At one end the junction does not follow the germline gene, possibly because of a read error. The rearrangement uses TRBV12-3 or TRBV12-4 and TRBJ1-1; D is possibly TRBD1 (6 bases). The CDR3 is made up of 12 amino acids. Here the CDR3 reads CASSFRTAEVFF. The DNA of the CDR3 is TGTGCCAGCAGCTTTCGGACAGCTGAAGTTTTCTTT.

Ten or more counts support this clonotype. A junction end diverges from the germline sequence, so it may reflect a read error. This chain connects TRBV19 to TRBJ2-1; no firm D call. CDR3 length: 13 amino acids. CDR1 LNHDA and CDR2 SQIVND come from the germline V gene (reference sequence). In nucleotides, the CDR3 is TGTGCCAGTAGTTTAGAGAGAGGCGATGAGCAGTTCTTC. Its protein is CASSLERGDEQFF.

Many counts were recorded for this clonotype. The V call is TRBV6-5, the J call TRBJ1-3; possible D gene TRBD1, 5 bases. Trimming stripped 4 bases from V and 4 bases from J, with 14 bases between. The CDR3 contains 15 residues. Germline loops: CDR1 MNHEY, CDR2 SVGAGI. DNA of the CDR3: TGTGCCAGCAGTTCCTCACCAGGGTGGGGAAACACCATATATTTT. This sequence encodes CASSSSPGWGNTIYF.

In this sample, this clonotype turned up many times. One end of the junction does not line up with germline, which may come from a read error. This sequence joins TRBV12-3 or TRBV12-4 and TRBJ2-1; 9 bases line up with TRBD2. The CDR3 loop spans 15 amino acids. The CDR3 region has the DNA TGTGCCAGCAGTCTAGCGGGGAACTCCTACAATGAGCAGTTCTTC. This sequence encodes CASSLAGNSYNEQFF.

The chain uses TRBV20-1 and TRBJ2-3; 8 bases map to TRBD2. This CDR3 spans 13 amino acids. Looked up from germline, CDR1 is DFQATT and CDR2 is SNEGSKA (reference sequence). J was trimmed by 6 bases and V by 7 bases; bases with no gene match: 9. The CDR3 nucleotides read TGCAGTGTAGGTACTAGCGGAGCGGATACGCAGTATTTT. Translated: CSVGTSGADTQYF.

Many counts were recorded for this clonotype. The J gene is TRBJ2-3, the V gene TRBV7-2; D may be TRBD2 (6 bases). V gave up 4 bases and J gave up 4 bases, with 12 bases separating them. From germline, CDR1 is SGHTA and CDR2 FQGNSA. This CDR3 is 14 amino acids long. CDR3 sequence: CASSSTRTSDTQYF. CDR3 nucleotides: TGTGCCAGCAGCTCGACTAGAACCTCAGATACGCAGTATTTT.

This clonotype showed up many times. V and J are TRBV27 and TRBJ1-4, with unresolved D. Trimming removed 6 bases from V and 3 bases from J, with 11 bases in between. The CDR3 has 14 residues. CDR1 MNHEY and CDR2 SMNVEV come from the germline V gene (reference sequence). CDR3 region: CASRLAGPNEKLFF. The CDR3 DNA sequence: TGTGCCAGCAGGCTGGCAGGACCTAATGAAAAACTGTTTTTT.

This clonotype was counted at least ten times. This chain connects TRBV30 to TRBJ2-2, with 10 bases matching TRBD2. Trimming cost V 3 bases and J 4 bases; bases outside gene matches: 2. This CDR3 is 14 amino acids long. Germline loops: CDR1 GTSNPN, CDR2 SVGIG (reference sequence). CDR3 in DNA: TGTGCCTGGAGCAGGACTAGCGGCACCGGGGAGCTGTTTTTT. Protein product: CAWSRTSGTGELFF.

The table lists this clonotype with many counts. DNA of the CDR3: TGTGCCAGCAGTTTGTCGGGGGGGGAGCTGTTTTTT. This gives the protein CASSLSGGELFF. The chain is built from TRBV12-3 or TRBV12-4 and TRBJ2-2, with a possible D match to TRBD2 (5 bases). V was shortened by 3 bases and J by 8 bases, with 7 bases between the two germline ends. The CDR3 runs to 12 residues.

This clonotype was detected ten times or more. The chain combines TRBV7-3 with TRBJ2-5; no reliable D call. The CDR3 spans 15 residues. Germline CDR1 is SGHTA and CDR2 is FQGTGA. The germline V and J ends were trimmed by 1 base and 4 bases, with 13 bases remaining between them. CDR3 amino acids: CASSLRAPCRETQYF. The CDR3 DNA reads as TGTGCCAGCAGCTTAAGGGCGCCCTGCAGAGAGACCCAGTACTTC.